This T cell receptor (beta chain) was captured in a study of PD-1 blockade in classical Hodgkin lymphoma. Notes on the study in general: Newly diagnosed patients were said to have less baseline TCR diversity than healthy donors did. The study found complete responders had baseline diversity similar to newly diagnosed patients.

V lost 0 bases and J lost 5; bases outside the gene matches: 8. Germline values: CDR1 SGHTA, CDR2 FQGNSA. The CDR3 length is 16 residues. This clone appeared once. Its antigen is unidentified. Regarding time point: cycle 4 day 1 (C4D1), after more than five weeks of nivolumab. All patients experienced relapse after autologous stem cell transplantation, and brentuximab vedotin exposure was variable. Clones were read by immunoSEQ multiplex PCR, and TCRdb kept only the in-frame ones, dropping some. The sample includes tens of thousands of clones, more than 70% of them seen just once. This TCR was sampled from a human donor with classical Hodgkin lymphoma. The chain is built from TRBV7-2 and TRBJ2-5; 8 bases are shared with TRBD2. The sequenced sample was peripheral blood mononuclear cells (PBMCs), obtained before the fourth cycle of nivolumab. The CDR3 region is CASSLAVGERGETQYF. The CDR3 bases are TGTGCCAGCAGCTTAGCAGTAGGGGAGCGGGGGGAGACCCAGTACTTC.